This T cell receptor beta chain was recovered during a study of CD8 T cells in ankylosing spondylitis. Study outcomes and limitations: Significant enrichment of disease-linked clones was reported in matched ankylosing spondylitis synovial fluid. CD8+ disease-linked clones were present at relatively low frequencies in blood. Several of the motif variants were reported before in synovial fluid and blood from reactive arthritis. There was a TCR beta motif, made of several highly homologous variants, that appeared characteristic of ankylosing spondylitis blood.

Quantitative 5'-RACE with molecular barcodes produced the TCR beta libraries. TCRdb ran MiXCR on the 5' RACE reads and lists one entry per CDR3 protein. The repertoire holds roughly 370,000 distinct CDR3 sequences, with around 24% as singletons. This clonotype turned up a few times. The antigen is undetermined. Germline CDR1 SGDLS, CDR2 YYNGEE. The CDR3 length is 15 residues. V was pared by 0 bases and J by 5 bases, with 15 bases between. Sequenced input: blood, either unsorted or a sorted T cell fraction (not recorded which). The sequence was obtained from a male donor with ankylosing spondylitis. The rearrangement joins TRBV9 to TRBJ2-7; D possibly corresponds to TRBD1 (6 bases). The CDR3 nucleotides are TGTGCCAGCAGCGTAGAACAGGGAAACTGGGACGAGCAGTACTTC. As protein: CASSVEQGNWDEQYF. The full variable domain, completed using reference TRBV9 and TRBJ2-7, is DSGVTQTPKHLITATGQRVTLRCSPRSGDLSVYWYQQSLDQGLQFLIQYYNGEERAKGNILERFSAQQFPDLHSELNLSSLELGDSALYFCASSVEQGNWDEQYFGPGTRLTVT.